The 28 T cell receptor beta chains below all came from one sample that was sequenced in a study of blood T cell repertoires in COVID-19. Sequencing used immunoSEQ multiplex PCR; TCRdb keeps in-frame clones, though not all of them. Of 85,000 to 100,000 clones in the sample, 84% were seen once. The source material was peripheral blood. The receptors derive from a human donor in a cohort sampled during active COVID-19.

The chain is built from TRBV5-6 and TRBJ1-3; D possibly corresponds to TRBD1 (5 bases). This CDR3 contains 16 residues. V lost 2 bases and J lost 8, with 20 bases in between. Germline V gives CDR1 SGHDT, CDR2 YYEEEE. This CDR3 reads CASSFFSGGNVDTIYF. CDR3 sequence (DNA): TGTGCCAGCAGCTTCTTCTCGGGGGGGAACGTTGACACCATATATTTT. The full variable domain, in which reference TRBV5-6 and TRBJ1-3 provide the parts outside the CDR3, is DAGVTQSPTHLIKTRGQQVTLRCSPKSGHDTVSWYQQALGQGPQFIFQYYEEEERQRGNFPDRFSGHQFPNYSSELNVNALLLGDSALYLCASSFFSGGNVDTIYFGEGSWLTVV.

This clone was counted a few times. The rearrangement joins TRBV12-3 or TRBV12-4 to TRBJ2-2; D is possibly TRBD2 (5 bases). The length of the CDR3 is 13 residues. V was clipped by 6 bases and J by 4 bases, with 9 bases between them. This chain's CDR3 is CASRERPTGELFF. The DNA for the CDR3 is TGTGCCAGCAGAGAGCGGCCCACCGGGGAGCTGTTTTTT.

This clone was found once. V is TRBV4-3 and J is TRBJ1-5; D unclear. This CDR3 is 13 amino acids long. V dropped 4 bases and J dropped 0 bases, with 4 bases sitting between them. CDR1 LGHNA and CDR2 YSLEER come from the germline V gene. The CDR3 bases are TGCGCCAGCAGCCTTTATAGCAATCAGCCCCAGCATTTT. It is translated as CASSLYSNQPQHF.

This clone was found a few times. V is TRBV18 and J is TRBJ2-2; possibly TRBD2 for D (5 bases). This CDR3 comprises 17 residues. V lost 3 bases and J lost 0, with 14 bases in between. Germline CDR1 reads KGHSH; CDR2 reads LQKENI. The CDR3 region has the DNA TGTGCCAGCTCACCCTCATCTCCGGGATCGAACACCGGGGAGCTGTTTTTT. It codes for CASSPSSPGSNTGELFF.

The chain is built from TRBV6-5 and TRBJ2-7, with TRBD1 matching 11 bases. Unmatched junction bases numbered 13, after V lost 6 bases and J lost 9 bases. This CDR3 comprises 15 residues. Germline assignment: CDR1 MNHEY and CDR2 SVGAGI. The CDR3 reads CASRIGTGGLAAQYF. The CDR3, as DNA: TGTGCCAGCAGAATCGGGACAGGGGGTCTCGCGGCGCAGTACTTC.

The chain uses TRBV7-8 and TRBJ2-5; the D gene is possibly TRBD2 (5 bases). CDR3 length equals 17 residues. The germline gives CDR1 SGHVS, CDR2 FQNEAQ. Trimming left V 2 bases short and J 2 bases short, with 18 bases between. The CDR3 DNA sequence: TGTGCCAGCAGCTTACATATTCAGCGGAGCTCTCAAGAGACCCAGTACTTC. Translated, it gives CASSLHIQRSSQETQYF.

V is TRBV19 and J is TRBJ1-2, with D perhaps TRBD1 (5 bases). The CDR3 runs to 15 residues. Germline V gene sequence: CDR1 LNHDA, CDR2 SQIVND (reference sequence). V was pared by 1 base and J by 0 bases, with 9 bases between. The DNA of the CDR3 is TGTGCCAGTAGTATAGCGGGCAGGGCTAACTATGGCTACACCTTC. Translated: CASSIAGRANYGYTF.

This rearrangement joins TRBV27 to TRBJ2-2, with 14 bases fitting TRBD2. Germline V gene data show CDR1 as MNHEY and CDR2 as SMNVEV (reference sequence). This CDR3 region has 18 residues. With 6 bases clipped from V and 6 bases from J, the junction kept 12 bases outside the gene matches. CDR3 sequence (DNA): TGTGCCAGCAGCCCGGGACTAGCGGGGGTCCAGGGTCCCGGGGAGCTGTTTTTT. Its translation is CASSPGLAGVQGPGELFF.

The V and J genes are TRBV6-5 and TRBJ2-1; 8 bases are a match to TRBD2. CDR1 and CDR2 from the germline V gene are MNHEY and SVGAGI. J lost 15 bases, V lost 4 bases, and 8 bases had no gene match. The CDR3 sequence is 12 residues long. CDR3 sequence: CASSSLAATWFF. For the CDR3, the DNA is TGTGCCAGCAGTTCACTAGCGGCCACATGGTTCTTC.

This clone was observed once. J is TRBJ2-5 and V is TRBV7-9; D remains unclear. This CDR3 has 13 amino acids. With 5 bases removed from V and 1 base from J, the gap between germline ends came to 8 bases. Germline-derived CDR1 and CDR2 are SEHNR and FQNEAQ (reference sequence). The CDR3 is CASSLWLQETQYF. DNA for the CDR3: TGTGCCAGCAGCCTCTGGCTCCAAGAGACCCAGTACTTC.

A remark on this clone: Other DNA sequences in this specimen translate into the identical CDR3. This chain joins TRBV6-5 and TRBJ1-5; 10 bases are shared with TRBD1. Germline assignment: CDR1 MNHEY and CDR2 SVGAGI. The CDR3 runs to 14 residues. V lost 5 bases and J lost 6; bases outside the gene matches: 4. The DNA for the CDR3 is TGTGCCAGCAGTAGGACAGGGGGAAGTCAGCCCCAGCATTTT. The encoded protein is CASSRTGGSQPQHF.

CDR3 amino acids: CASSFEATSYEQYF. The CDR3 DNA reads as TGTGCCAGCAGCTTCGAGGCGACCTCCTACGAGCAGTACTTC. The chain joins TRBV11-2 to TRBJ2-7; no firm D call. Germline V gives CDR1 SGHAT, CDR2 FQNNGV. Between the trimmed V and J ends, which lost 3 bases and 0 bases, there was a span of 9 bases. This CDR3 contains 14 residues.

The CDR3 region is CASSYGRVGTEAFF. CDR3 DNA sequence: TGTGCCAGCAGTTACGGGAGGGTAGGCACTGAAGCTTTCTTT. The rearrangement joins TRBV6-5 to TRBJ1-1; no clear D gene. The V gene's germline CDR1 is MNHEY and CDR2 SVGAGI. The CDR3 is made up of 14 amino acids. V was clipped by 2 bases and J by 4 bases, with 11 bases between them.

This clone was observed a handful of times. V and J are TRBV28 and TRBJ2-7, with 12 bases that match TRBD1. The CDR3 is 18 amino acids. With 6 bases clipped from V and 4 bases from J, the junction kept 16 bases outside the gene matches. Germline CDR1 is MDHEN and CDR2 is SYDVKM. DNA of the CDR3: TGTGCCAGCAGGCCGGGACAGGGGGCGCTTAGGTATCTGTACGAGCAGTACTTC. Encoded protein: CASRPGQGALRYLYEQYF.

The V gene is TRBV5-6, the J gene TRBJ2-7, with 7 bases lining up with TRBD2. Germline CDR1 SGHDT, CDR2 YYEEEE. The CDR3 is made up of 14 amino acids. V shed 6 bases and J 2 bases; nucleotides not matched to a gene: 8. The CDR3: CASNFERGTYEQYF. CDR3 sequence (DNA): TGTGCCAGCAACTTTGAGCGGGGCACCTACGAGCAGTACTTC.

V gene TRBV18 combines with J gene TRBJ1-2; 8 positions agree with TRBD1. The trim removed 5 bases at V and 1 base at J, leaving 15 bases unmatched. The CDR3 totals 18 residues. Germline V lookup: CDR1 KGHSH, CDR2 LQKENI. The CDR3 loop is CASSTWKVGQGSNYGYTF. CDR3 nucleotide sequence: TGTGCCAGCTCAACATGGAAAGTTGGACAGGGTAGTAACTATGGCTACACCTTC. Full variable domain (missing parts from reference TRBV18 and TRBJ1-2): NAGVMQNPRHLVRRRGQEARLRCSPMKGHSHVYWYRQLPEEGLKFMVYLQKENIIDESGMPKERFSAEFPKEGPSILRIQQVVRGDSAAYFCASSTWKVGQGSNYGYTFGSGTRLTVV.

The rearrangement uses TRBV6-2 or TRBV6-3 and TRBJ1-1; D possibly corresponds to TRBD1 (5 bases). V was pared by 5 bases and J by 3 bases, with 13 bases between. CDR1 is MNHEY and CDR2 is SVGEGT in the germline V gene. This CDR3 spans 14 amino acids. Here the CDR3 reads CASSTAGGDTEAFF. DNA for the CDR3: TGTGCCAGCAGTACGGCTGGGGGGGACACTGAAGCTTTCTTT.

The chain links TRBV2 to TRBJ2-3; 7 bases map to TRBD2. The CDR3 contains 13 residues. Germline V gene data show CDR1 as SNHLY and CDR2 as FYNNEI. V trimming: 11 bases; J trimming: 0 bases; junction bases outside the gene matches: 5. CDR3 sequence: CAVSGGSTDTQYF. The CDR3, as DNA: TGTGCCGTTTCGGGGGGAAGCACAGATACGCAGTATTTT.

The rearrangement uses TRBV28 and TRBJ1-3; 7 bases line up with TRBD1. The V and J ends lost 5 bases and 0 bases, in that order; junction bases with no gene match: 7. The CDR3 loop spans 16 amino acids. CDR1 is MDHEN and CDR2 is SYDVKM in the germline V gene. CDR3 sequence: CASSTPTGASGNTIYF. The CDR3 bases are TGTGCCAGCAGTACCCCTACAGGGGCCTCTGGAAACACCATATATTTT. The full variable domain, with the rest looked up from reference TRBV28 and TRBJ1-3, is DVKVTQSSRYLVKRTGEKVFLECVQDMDHENMFWYRQDPGLGLRLIYFSYDVKMKEKGDIPEGYSVSREKKERFSLILESASTNQTSMYLCASSTPTGASGNTIYFGEGSWLTVV.

The rearrangement uses TRBV2 and TRBJ1-1; the match to TRBD1 covers 8 bases. V shed 3 bases, J shed 2 bases, and the junction held 5 bases outside the gene matches. Germline CDR1 reads SNHLY; CDR2 reads FYNNEI. The CDR3 consists of 15 residues. CDR3: CASSDGQGLNTEAFF. The CDR3 DNA follows: TGTGCCAGCAGTGACGGACAGGGTCTAAACACTGAAGCTTTCTTT.

The rearrangement joins TRBV28 to TRBJ2-3; D not certain. Germline CDR1 is MDHEN and CDR2 is SYDVKM. Trimming pared 8 bases from V and 7 bases from J, leaving 13 bases between. The CDR3 has 12 amino acids. The CDR3 here is CASVSKLYTQYF. CDR3 in DNA: TGTGCCAGCGTTTCAAAACTTTATACGCAGTATTTT.

V usage is TRBV28 and J usage is TRBJ1-5, with TRBD1 as a possible D gene (6 bases). V lost 7 bases and J 3 bases, leaving 16 bases between the germline ends. CDR1 is MDHEN, CDR2 SYDVKM, per germline. The CDR3 loop spans 15 amino acids. CDR3 DNA: TGTGCCAGCAATCCCCCCGACAGGCTCAATCAGCCCCAGCATTTT. Amino acid sequence: CASNPPDRLNQPQHF.

The chain has TRBV15 and TRBJ2-2; the match to TRBD2 covers 8 bases. Germline V lookup: CDR1 LNHNV, CDR2 YYDKDF (reference sequence). The CDR3 extends over 15 amino acids. Losses at the gene ends were 0 bases for V and 10 bases for J; bases not matched to a gene: 7. In nucleotides, the CDR3 is TGTGCCACCAGCAGAGATCCGGGGGGGCCAGAGGAGCTGTTTTTT. It yields the protein CATSRDPGGPEELFF.

The chain uses TRBV19 and TRBJ1-5; the D gene is possibly TRBD1 (6 bases). Germline CDR1 is LNHDA and CDR2 is SQIVND (reference sequence). V was shortened by 7 bases and J by 3 bases, with 16 bases between the two germline ends. The CDR3 extends over 15 amino acids. For the CDR3, the DNA is TGTGCCAGTATTCCCCAGGGGCCTCTCAATCAGCCCCAGCATTTT. This encodes CASIPQGPLNQPQHF.

This chain uses TRBV5-5 with TRBJ2-3; TRBD2 aligns across 8 bases. J lost 2 bases, V lost 4 bases, and 6 bases had no gene match. The CDR3 length is 15 residues. Per the germline V gene, CDR1 is SGHKS and CDR2 is YYEKEE (reference sequence). The DNA for the CDR3 is TGTGCCAGCAGCGACGAGCGGGGGTCCACAGATACGCAGTATTTT. Protein: CASSDERGSTDTQYF.

J is TRBJ1-6 and V is TRBV28; D may be TRBD1 (5 bases). From germline, CDR1 is MDHEN and CDR2 SYDVKM. The V end was cut by 5 bases, the J end by 6 bases, with 20 bases between. CDR3 length equals 17 residues. For the CDR3, the DNA is TGTGCCAGCAGTACGACCGCACAAGGGGCCTTTAATTCACCCCTCCACTTT. This gives the protein CASSTTAQGAFNSPLHF.

This chain uses TRBV27 with TRBJ2-2; weak D call: TRBD1 (5 bases). From germline, CDR1 is MNHEY and CDR2 SMNVEV (reference sequence). The CDR3 consists of 15 residues. V dropped 4 bases and J dropped 1 base, with 10 bases sitting between them. The DNA for the CDR3 is TGTGCCAGCAGTTATCGACAGAAGAACACCGGGGAGCTGTTTTTT. Its translation: CASSYRQKNTGELFF.

The V gene is TRBV2, the J gene TRBJ2-3; D call uncertain. From germline, CDR1 is SNHLY and CDR2 FYNNEI. There are 12 residues in the CDR3. V lost 3 bases and J 4 bases, leaving 5 bases between the germline ends. The CDR3 DNA follows: TGTGCCAGCAGTGATAATTCAGATACGCAGTATTTT. It codes for CASSDNSDTQYF.